The 14 T cell receptor beta chains listed next were all sequenced from one sample in a study of T cells after yellow fever vaccination. TCRdb reanalysed the 5' RACE reads using MiXCR and keeps one entry per CDR3 protein. The sample carries some 110,000 distinct CDR3 sequences, 8.4% recorded once. Material: CD8+ T cells sorted from PBMCs, obtained 45 days after the yellow fever booster vaccination. The source is a man aged 30 to 39 who received the YFV17D yellow fever vaccine.

In this sample, this clonotype turned up once. A much larger clonotype is one base distant, so this may be a read error. The chain joins TRBV5-1 to TRBJ2-5; D is perhaps TRBD1 or TRBD2 (7 bases each). The CDR3 is 16 amino acids. Germline V CDR1 and CDR2: SGHRS, YFSETQ. The CDR3 loop reads CVSSPTGRGYQETQYF. The CDR3 DNA follows: TGCGTCAGTTCACCGACAGGGAGGGGATACCAAGAGACCCAGTACTTC.

The rearrangement links TRBV7-6 to TRBJ2-7; 9 positions match TRBD2. From germline, CDR1 is SGHVS and CDR2 FNYEAQ. Trimming at V came to 1 base and at J to 3 bases, leaving 4 bases not matched to a gene. The CDR3 is 15 residues long. Here the CDR3 reads CASSLDRGRGYEQYF. The CDR3 nucleotides read TGTGCCAGCAGCTTAGATCGCGGGAGGGGCTACGAGCAGTACTTC.

This clonotype was observed many times. This CDR3 is CASSQVPDANYEQYF. The CDR3 coding sequence is TGCGCCAGCAGCCAAGTACCGGACGCGAACTACGAGCAGTACTTC. V and J are TRBV4-1 and TRBJ2-7, with no clear D. Germline V gene sequence: CDR1 MGHRA, CDR2 YSYEKL. The CDR3 consists of 15 residues. With 1 base removed from V and 3 bases from J, the gap between germline ends came to 13 bases.

This clonotype was counted at least ten times. The genes are TRBV11-2 and TRBJ2-4; TRBD1 is a possible D gene (6 bases). With 4 bases removed from V and 6 bases from J, the gap between germline ends came to 31 bases. The germline V gene has CDR1 SGHAT and CDR2 FQNNGV. This CDR3 region has 20 residues. The CDR3 loop reads CASSSQTSPYDRSTSNIQYF. The CDR3 DNA follows: TGTGCCAGCAGCTCACAGACCTCCCCCTACGACAGGAGCACATCAAACATTCAGTACTTC.

The sample holds many counts of this clonotype. J is TRBJ2-7 and V is TRBV7-2; D perhaps matches TRBD2 (7 bases). The CDR3 has 13 residues. Germline V gene data show CDR1 as SGHTA and CDR2 as FQGNSA. The V end lost 5 bases, the J end lost 2 bases, and 10 bases lay between the germline ends. The CDR3 loop reads CASSNGGPYEQYF. DNA of the CDR3: TGTGCCAGCAGCAACGGGGGGCCCTACGAGCAGTACTTC. The full variable domain, in which reference TRBV7-2 and TRBJ2-7 provide the parts outside the CDR3, is GAGVSQSPSNKVTEKGKDVELRCDPISGHTALYWYRQSLGQGLEFLIYFQGNSAPDKSGLPSDRFSAERTGGSVSTLTIQRTQQEDSAVYLCASSNGGPYEQYFGPGTRLTVT.

This clonotype was recorded at least ten times. V gene TRBV7-9 combines with J gene TRBJ2-7; D uncertain. Germline CDR1 SEHNR, CDR2 FQNEAQ (reference sequence). V was shortened by 1 base and J by 2 bases, with 6 bases between the two germline ends. This CDR3 spans 13 amino acids. CDR3 DNA sequence: TGTGCCAGCAGCTTAGGACACCCCTACGAGCAGTACTTC. Its protein is CASSLGHPYEQYF.

This clonotype has just a few counts. Relative to the germline gene, one junction end is altered; a read error may explain this. The gene calls are TRBV20-1 and TRBJ2-7; 11 bases agree with TRBD2. The CDR3 extends over 16 amino acids. Looked up from germline, CDR1 is DFQATT and CDR2 is SNEGSKA (reference sequence). The CDR3 region has the DNA TGCTGTGCTAGAGATTCCGGGACTAGCGGTTACTACGAGCAGTACTTC. It translates to CCARDSGTSGYYEQYF.

At least ten counts were recorded for this clonotype. The chain recombines TRBV12-3 or TRBV12-4 with TRBJ2-3, with a possible D match to TRBD1 (6 bases). The CDR3 consists of 15 residues. Trimming stripped 3 bases from V and 2 bases from J, with 12 bases between. The CDR3 is CASSFGTMDTDTQYF. CDR3 nucleotide sequence: TGTGCCAGCAGTTTTGGGACAATGGACACAGATACGCAGTATTTT.

This clonotype was seen many times. This sequence joins TRBV4-2 and TRBJ2-1; either TRBD1 or TRBD2 may fit D (5 bases each). The length of the CDR3 is 13 residues. Germline V gene sequence: CDR1 LGHNA, CDR2 YNFKEQ. V gave up 5 bases and J gave up 6 bases, with 11 bases separating them. CDR3 loop: CASSTGTSNEQFF. CDR3 bases: TGTGCCAGCAGCACGGGGACGAGCAATGAGCAGTTCTTC.

This clonotype was detected ten times or more. V gene TRBV29-1 combines with J gene TRBJ2-3, with a tentative D call TRBD2 (6 bases). The CDR3 covers 17 residues. The germline gives CDR1 SQVTM, CDR2 ANQGSEA. V dropped 1 base and J dropped 4 bases, with 21 bases sitting between them. The CDR3 DNA follows: TGCAGCGTTGAAGCGTGGATAGCGGCTACCACTTCAGATACGCAGTATTTT. It yields the protein CSVEAWIAATTSDTQYF.

This clonotype was detected many times. The CDR3 DNA reads as TGTGCCAGCTCACCATCCCCTAACACTGAAGCTTTCTTT. It specifies CASSPSPNTEAFF. The chain carries TRBV18 and TRBJ1-1; D is undetermined. V lost 2 bases and J lost 2, with 6 bases in between. Germline CDR1 and CDR2: KGHSH and LQKENI. The CDR3 totals 13 residues.

This clonotype was observed many times. The gene calls are TRBV27 and TRBJ1-5; D ambiguous. The CDR3 is made up of 13 amino acids. V lost 5 bases and J lost 3, with 8 bases in between. Germline V gene data show CDR1 as MNHEY and CDR2 as SMNVEV (reference sequence). CDR3: CASSPGLNQPQHF. The CDR3 bases are TGTGCCAGCAGTCCGGGTCTCAATCAGCCCCAGCATTTT.

The chain recombines TRBV5-1 with TRBJ1-1, with 8 bases identical to TRBD1. The CDR3 extends over 15 amino acids. Germline values: CDR1 SGHRS, CDR2 YFSETQ. V lost 0 bases to trimming and J lost 5 bases; unmatched junction nucleotides: 6. CDR3 coding DNA: TGCGCCAGCAGCTTGGCCCAGGGGGCGAGGACTGAAGCTTTCTTT. Protein: CASSLAQGARTEAFF.

This clonotype was observed a handful of times. V is TRBV15 and J is TRBJ2-2; D gene unclear. CDR3 size: 14 residues. Trimming shortened V by 1 base and J by 5 bases, and 8 bases separated the two germline ends. CDR1 is LNHNV, CDR2 YYDKDF, per germline (reference sequence). CDR3 in amino acids: CATSRAQGTGELFF. As DNA, the CDR3 is TGTGCCACCAGCAGAGCCCAAGGAACCGGGGAGCTGTTTTTT. The full variable domain, completed using reference TRBV15 and TRBJ2-2, is DAMVIQNPRYQVTQFGKPVTLSCSQTLNHNVMYWYQQKSSQAPKLLFHYYDKDFNNEADTPDNFQSRRPNTSFCFLDIRSPGLGDTAMYLCATSRAQGTGELFFGEGSRLTVL.